A single sample gave rise to the 18 T cell receptor beta chains below, sequenced in a study of blood T cells in healthy people across ages. Then a second PCR, running roughly 7 to 11 cycles, was carried out with a sample-barcoded 5' primer and a J-beta primer mix. MiXCR was run by TCRdb on the 5' RACE reads, yielding one entry per CDR3 protein. This repertoire shows 700,000 to 950,000 distinct CDR3 sequences, roughly 64% found once; its top ten account for approximately 21%. The specimen was blood. The receptors stem from a man aged 25 to 40 in good health.

The chain uses TRBV12-3 or TRBV12-4 and TRBJ1-2, with TRBD1 identical over 12 bases. The CDR3 spans 15 residues. The ends lost 4 bases at V and 4 bases at J; junction bases unmatched: 4. CDR3 region: CASSCPGQGAYGYTF. The CDR3 DNA reads as TGTGCCAGCAGTTGTCCGGGACAGGGGGCCTATGGCTACACCTTC.

The gene calls are TRBV11-1 and TRBJ2-1; D is perhaps TRBD2 (6 bases). Germline CDR1 SGHAT, CDR2 FQDESV (reference sequence). There are 14 residues in the CDR3. The ends were cut back, 4 bases at V and 8 bases at J, with 15 bases in the middle. CDR3: CASSSKTSWDEQFF. CDR3 nucleotides: TGTGCCAGCAGCTCTAAAACTAGCTGGGATGAGCAGTTCTTC. Supplemented by reference TRBV11-1 and TRBJ2-1, the full variable domain reads EAEVAQSPRYKITEKSQAVAFWCDPISGHATLYWYRQILGQGPELLVQFQDESVVDDSQLPKDRFSAERLKGVDSTLKIQPAELGDSAMYLCASSSKTSWDEQFFGPGTRLTVL.

The chain couples TRBV12-5 to TRBJ1-1; D not resolved. With 6 bases removed from V and 4 bases from J, the gap between germline ends came to 9 bases. The CDR3 covers 12 residues. Germline CDR1 and CDR2: LGHNT and FRNRAP. CDR3 protein: CASGQTGTEAFF. The CDR3 DNA follows: TGTGCTAGTGGACAGACCGGCACTGAAGCTTTCTTT.

This clonotype was observed at least ten times. The CDR3 DNA reads as TGCAGTGCCAGATGGGCCGCCCAAGAGACCCAGTACTTC. This encodes CSARWAAQETQYF. The chain couples TRBV20-1 to TRBJ2-5, with no clear D. Trimming pared 6 bases from V and 1 base from J, leaving 12 bases between. The germline CDR1 and CDR2 sequences are DFQATT and SNEGSKA (reference sequence). The CDR3 covers 13 residues.

V usage is TRBV7-9 and J usage is TRBJ2-1, with 9 bases that match TRBD2. Germline loops: CDR1 SEHNR, CDR2 FQNEAQ (reference sequence). The CDR3 loop spans 15 amino acids. J lost 2 bases, V lost 6 bases, and 5 bases had no gene match. CDR3 sequence (DNA): TGTGCCAGCAGGGGCGCGGGAGGGACCTACAATGAGCAGTTCTTC. This codes for CASRGAGGTYNEQFF.

V usage is TRBV20-1 and J usage is TRBJ1-1; D is unresolved. In germline, CDR1 is DFQATT, CDR2 SNEGSKA (reference sequence). V was clipped by 4 bases and J by 0 bases, with 12 bases between them. The CDR3 is 14 residues long. CDR3 region: CSATLWRLNTEAFF. The CDR3 region has the DNA TGCAGTGCTACCCTTTGGCGGCTGAACACTGAAGCTTTCTTT.

This clonotype occurred a few times. V gene TRBV13 combines with J gene TRBJ2-7, with a possible D match to TRBD1 (6 bases). V lost 2 bases and J 3 bases, leaving 11 bases between the germline ends. CDR3 size: 14 residues. CDR1 and CDR2 (germline): PRHDT, FYEKMQ (reference sequence). The DNA of the CDR3 is TGTGCCAGCAGCTTATCTGGGACAAACTACGAGCAGTACTTC. Its translation: CASSLSGTNYEQYF.

The rearrangement uses TRBV5-6 and TRBJ1-2, with TRBD1 as a possible D gene (6 bases). Germline CDR1 reads SGHDT; CDR2 reads YYEEEE. The CDR3 runs to 15 residues. Trimming removed 4 bases from V and 4 bases from J, with 17 bases in between. The CDR3 region has the DNA TGTGCCAGCAGCGGGGGGGCCTGGTATCTCTATGGCTACACCTTC. This encodes CASSGGAWYLYGYTF.

This clonotype was counted a few times. The rearrangement links TRBV20-1 to TRBJ2-7, with 13 bases that match TRBD2. Germline CDR1 is DFQATT and CDR2 is SNEGSKA (reference sequence). Trimming cost V 4 bases and J 1 base; bases outside gene matches: 4. The CDR3 loop spans 15 amino acids. CDR3 amino acids: CSATGLAGQSYEQYF. The CDR3 DNA is TGCAGTGCTACGGGACTAGCGGGGCAATCCTACGAGCAGTACTTC.

A single count supports this clonotype. This chain uses TRBV20-1 with TRBJ1-4, with D unresolved. The length of the CDR3 is 14 residues. V lost 3 bases and J lost 8, with 16 bases in between. CDR1 and CDR2 (germline): DFQATT, SNEGSKA (reference sequence). The CDR3 here is CSASLDHVVEKLFF. CDR3 in DNA: TGCAGTGCTAGCTTGGACCACGTGGTCGAAAAACTGTTTTTT.

V and J are TRBV9 and TRBJ2-5; TRBD2 might be the D (6 bases). The DNA matches TRBJ2-7 better at its end, which makes the J call doubtful. The germline gives CDR1 SGDLS, CDR2 YYNGEE. The CDR3 extends over 15 amino acids. CDR3 protein: CASSVQPGVAHEQYF. CDR3 DNA sequence: TGTGCCAGCAGCGTACAACCGGGAGTAGCCCACGAGCAGTACTTC.

The chain employs TRBV11-2 and TRBJ1-1; D ambiguous. V lost 0 bases and J lost 4, with 12 bases in between. CDR3 length: 15 residues. Germline V gene lookup returns CDR1 SGHAT and CDR2 FQNNGV. In DNA form, the CDR3 reads TGTGCCAGCAGCTTAGAGATCCGGGGAGGCACTGAAGCTTTCTTT. Protein product: CASSLEIRGGTEAFF.

The chain links TRBV7-9 to TRBJ2-1, with 11 positions matching TRBD1. Germline V gene data show CDR1 as SEHNR and CDR2 as FQNEAQ (reference sequence). This CDR3 has 15 residues. The V and J ends lost 5 bases and 6 bases, in that order; junction bases with no gene match: 6. The CDR3 is CASSPSGTGGNEQFF. CDR3 coding DNA: TGTGCCAGCAGCCCCTCCGGGACAGGGGGCAATGAGCAGTTCTTC.

This rearrangement joins TRBV7-2 to TRBJ2-7; TRBD2 matches 11 bases. This CDR3 has 18 residues. Germline-derived CDR1 and CDR2 are SGHTA and FQGNSA. V shed 3 bases and J 0 bases; nucleotides not matched to a gene: 10. The CDR3 DNA is TGTGCCAGCAGCTTTGGGCTAGCGGGGGGCGCGAGCTCCTACGAGCAGTACTTC. This codes for CASSFGLAGGASSYEQYF.

The chain combines TRBV7-9 with TRBJ2-5; 13 nucleotides agree with TRBD2. Germline CDR1 SEHNR, CDR2 FQNEAQ (reference sequence). Trimming removed 6 bases from V and 2 bases from J; junction bases left unmatched: 6. This CDR3 comprises 16 residues. Here the CDR3 reads CASRTSGRPDQETQYF. The CDR3 nucleotides are TGTGCCAGCAGGACTAGCGGGAGGCCCGATCAAGAGACCCAGTACTTC.

CDR3 loop: CASSQDIELAEFF. CDR3 in DNA: TGTGCCAGCAGCCAAGATATTGAGCTAGCGGAGTTCTTC. The genes are TRBV4-2 and TRBJ2-1; 7 bases align to TRBD2. J lost 14 bases, V lost 0 bases, and 7 bases had no gene match. CDR3 size: 13 residues. The germline CDR1 and CDR2 sequences are LGHNA and YNFKEQ.

The chain links TRBV20-1 to TRBJ2-7; D might be TRBD1 (5 bases). Germline V gene data show CDR1 as DFQATT and CDR2 as SNEGSKA (reference sequence). The CDR3 is 16 residues long. V lost 3 bases and J lost 2, with 20 bases in between. The CDR3, as DNA: TGCAGTGCTAGGCCAAGAACAGGTTCCCGAGCCTACGAGCAGTACTTC. Its translation: CSARPRTGSRAYEQYF.

This clonotype was observed a handful of times. The V call is TRBV4-3, the J call TRBJ2-7; D is uncertain. Germline CDR1 and CDR2: LGHNA and YSLEER. The CDR3 totals 16 residues. The V end was cut by 4 bases, the J end by 2 bases, with 18 bases between. The CDR3 region has the DNA TGCGCCAGCAGCCTCTTAAGGAAGGACGGAGCCTACGAGCAGTACTTC. The encoded protein is CASSLLRKDGAYEQYF.